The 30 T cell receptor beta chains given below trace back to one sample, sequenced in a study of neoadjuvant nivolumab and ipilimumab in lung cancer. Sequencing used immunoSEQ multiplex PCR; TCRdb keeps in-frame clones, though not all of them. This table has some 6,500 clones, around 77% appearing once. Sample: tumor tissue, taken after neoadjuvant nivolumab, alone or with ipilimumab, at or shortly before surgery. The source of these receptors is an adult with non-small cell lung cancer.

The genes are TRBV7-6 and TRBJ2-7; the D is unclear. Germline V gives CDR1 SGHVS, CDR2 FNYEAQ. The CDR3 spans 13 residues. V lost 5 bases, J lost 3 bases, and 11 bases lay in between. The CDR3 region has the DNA TGTGCCAGCAGCCTTTCTCCGGGCTACGAGCAGTACTTC. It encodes CASSLSPGYEQYF.

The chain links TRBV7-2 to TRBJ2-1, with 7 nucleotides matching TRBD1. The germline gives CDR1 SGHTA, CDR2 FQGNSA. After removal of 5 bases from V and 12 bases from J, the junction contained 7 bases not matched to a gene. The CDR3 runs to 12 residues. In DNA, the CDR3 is TGTGCCAGCAGCCTCCCAGGGGGAGTGCAGTTCTTC. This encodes CASSLPGGVQFF.

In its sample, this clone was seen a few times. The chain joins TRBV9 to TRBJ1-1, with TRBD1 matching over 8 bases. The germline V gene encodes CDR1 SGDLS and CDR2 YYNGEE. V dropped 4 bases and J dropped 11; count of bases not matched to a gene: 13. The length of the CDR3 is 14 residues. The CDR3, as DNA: TGTGCCAGCAGCAGAGGACAGGGATCTAGTGGGGCTTTCTTT. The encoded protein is CASSRGQGSSGAFF.

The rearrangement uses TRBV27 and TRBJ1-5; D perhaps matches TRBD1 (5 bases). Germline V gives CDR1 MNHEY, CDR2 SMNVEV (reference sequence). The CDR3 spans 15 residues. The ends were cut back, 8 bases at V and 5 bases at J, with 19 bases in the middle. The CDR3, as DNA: TGTGCCAGCTCTTTCAGGGCCCTTGGGGATCAGCCCCAGCATTTT. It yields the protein CASSFRALGDQPQHF.

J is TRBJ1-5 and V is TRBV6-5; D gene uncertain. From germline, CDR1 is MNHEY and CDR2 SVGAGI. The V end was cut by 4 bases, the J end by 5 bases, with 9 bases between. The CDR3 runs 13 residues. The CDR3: CASSSSLHQPQHF. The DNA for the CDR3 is TGTGCCAGCAGTTCGTCGCTACATCAGCCCCAGCATTTT.

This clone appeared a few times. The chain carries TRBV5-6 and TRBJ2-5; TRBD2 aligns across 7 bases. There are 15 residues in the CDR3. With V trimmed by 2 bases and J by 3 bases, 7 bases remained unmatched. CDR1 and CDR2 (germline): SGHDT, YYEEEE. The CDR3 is CASSLSRREKETQYF. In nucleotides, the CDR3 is TGTGCCAGCAGCTTAAGCCGGCGGGAGAAAGAGACCCAGTACTTC.

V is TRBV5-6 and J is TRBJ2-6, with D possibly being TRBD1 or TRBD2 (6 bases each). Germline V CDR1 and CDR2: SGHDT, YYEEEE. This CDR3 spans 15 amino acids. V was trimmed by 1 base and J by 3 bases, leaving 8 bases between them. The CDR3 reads CASSLRGLGANVLTF. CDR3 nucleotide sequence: TGTGCCAGCAGCTTGCGGGGGCTTGGGGCCAACGTCCTGACTTTC.

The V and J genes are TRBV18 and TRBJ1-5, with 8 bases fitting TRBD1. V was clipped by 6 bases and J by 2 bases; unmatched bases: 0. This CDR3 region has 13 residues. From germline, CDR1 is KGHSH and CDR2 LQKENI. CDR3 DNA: TGTGCCAGCTCGACAGGGGGCAATCAGCCCCAGCATTTT. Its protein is CASSTGGNQPQHF.

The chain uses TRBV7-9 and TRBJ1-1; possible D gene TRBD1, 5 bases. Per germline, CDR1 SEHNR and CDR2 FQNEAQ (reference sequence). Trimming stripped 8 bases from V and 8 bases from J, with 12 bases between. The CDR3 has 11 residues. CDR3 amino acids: CASGRQREAFF. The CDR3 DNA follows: TGTGCCAGCGGGAGACAGCGCGAAGCTTTCTTT.

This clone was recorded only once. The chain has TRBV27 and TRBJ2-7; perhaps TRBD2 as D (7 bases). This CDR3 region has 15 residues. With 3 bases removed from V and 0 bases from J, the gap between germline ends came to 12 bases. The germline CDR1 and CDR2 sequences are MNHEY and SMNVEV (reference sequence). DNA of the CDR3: TGTGCCAGCAGTTTTAGGGGGGAGGGCTCCTACGAGCAGTACTTC. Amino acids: CASSFRGEGSYEQYF.

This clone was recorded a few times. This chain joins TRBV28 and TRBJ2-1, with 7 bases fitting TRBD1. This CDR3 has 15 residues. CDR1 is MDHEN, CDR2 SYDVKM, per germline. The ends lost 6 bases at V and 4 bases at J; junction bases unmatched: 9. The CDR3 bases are TGTGCCAGCAGCAAAGGGACAGCTCGTTACAATGAGCAGTTCTTC. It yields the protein CASSKGTARYNEQFF.

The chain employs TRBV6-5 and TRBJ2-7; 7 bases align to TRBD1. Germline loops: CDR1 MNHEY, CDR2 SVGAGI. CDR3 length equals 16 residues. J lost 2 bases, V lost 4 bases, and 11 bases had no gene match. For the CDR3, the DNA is TGTGCCAGCAGTTCCGGGACAGCCCCAGCCCCCTACGAGCAGTACTTC. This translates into CASSSGTAPAPYEQYF.

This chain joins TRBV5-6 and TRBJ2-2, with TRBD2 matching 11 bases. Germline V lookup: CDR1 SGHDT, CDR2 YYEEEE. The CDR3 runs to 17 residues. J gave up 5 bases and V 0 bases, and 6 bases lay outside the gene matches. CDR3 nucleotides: TGTGCCAGCAGCTTGGGACTAGCGGGATTCGGGACCGGGGAGCTGTTTTTT. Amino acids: CASSLGLAGFGTGELFF.

CDR3 DNA sequence: TGTGCCAGCAGTTTATCGGGACAGGGGATCGGAGAAGCTTTCTTT. Encoded protein: CASSLSGQGIGEAFF. The rearrangement links TRBV27 to TRBJ1-1; the match to TRBD1 covers 10 bases. Germline trimming cut 0 bases from V and 8 bases from J; bases unmatched to any gene: 6. The CDR3 runs 15 residues. Per the germline V gene, CDR1 is MNHEY and CDR2 is SMNVEV (reference sequence).

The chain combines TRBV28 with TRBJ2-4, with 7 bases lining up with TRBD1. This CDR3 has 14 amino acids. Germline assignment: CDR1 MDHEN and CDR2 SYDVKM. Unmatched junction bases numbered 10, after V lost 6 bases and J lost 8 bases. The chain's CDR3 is CASSHPGQQYIQYF. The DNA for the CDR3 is TGTGCCAGCAGCCATCCGGGACAGCAATACATTCAGTACTTC.

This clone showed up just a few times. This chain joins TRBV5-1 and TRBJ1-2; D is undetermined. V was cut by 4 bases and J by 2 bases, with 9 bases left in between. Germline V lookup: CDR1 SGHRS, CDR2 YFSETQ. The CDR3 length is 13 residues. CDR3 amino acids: CASSRTDNYGYTF. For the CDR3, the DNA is TGCGCCAGCAGCCGGACGGACAACTATGGCTACACCTTC.

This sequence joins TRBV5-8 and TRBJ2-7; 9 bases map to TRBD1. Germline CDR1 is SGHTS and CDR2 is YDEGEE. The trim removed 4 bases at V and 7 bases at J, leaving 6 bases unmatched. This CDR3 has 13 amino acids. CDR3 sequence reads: CASSVGQGREQYF. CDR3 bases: TGTGCCAGCAGCGTCGGACAGGGGAGGGAGCAGTACTTC.

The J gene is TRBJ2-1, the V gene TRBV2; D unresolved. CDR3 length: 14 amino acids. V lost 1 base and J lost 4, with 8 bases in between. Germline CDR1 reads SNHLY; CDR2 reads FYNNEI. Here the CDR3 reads CASSEGGPYNEQFF. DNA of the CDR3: TGTGCCAGCAGTGAAGGGGGTCCGTACAATGAGCAGTTCTTC.

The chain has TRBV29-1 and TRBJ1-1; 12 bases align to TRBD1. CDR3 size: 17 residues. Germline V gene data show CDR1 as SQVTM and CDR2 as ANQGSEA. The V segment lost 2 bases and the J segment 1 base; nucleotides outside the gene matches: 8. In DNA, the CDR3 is TGCAGCGTTGAATTATCGGGGACAGGGGGCGCGAACACTGAAGCTTTCTTT. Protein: CSVELSGTGGANTEAFF.

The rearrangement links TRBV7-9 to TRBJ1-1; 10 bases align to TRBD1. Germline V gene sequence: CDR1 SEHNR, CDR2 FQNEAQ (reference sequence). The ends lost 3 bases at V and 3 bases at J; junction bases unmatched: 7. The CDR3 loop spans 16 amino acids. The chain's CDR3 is CASSFGQGGLDTEAFF. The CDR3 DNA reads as TGTGCCAGCAGCTTCGGACAGGGGGGTTTGGACACTGAAGCTTTCTTT.

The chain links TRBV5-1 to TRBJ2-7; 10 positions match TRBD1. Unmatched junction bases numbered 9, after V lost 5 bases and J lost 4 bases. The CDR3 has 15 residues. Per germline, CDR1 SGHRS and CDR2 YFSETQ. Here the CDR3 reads CASRGFRDRGYEQYF. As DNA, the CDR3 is TGCGCCAGCAGGGGGTTCCGGGACAGGGGTTACGAGCAGTACTTC.

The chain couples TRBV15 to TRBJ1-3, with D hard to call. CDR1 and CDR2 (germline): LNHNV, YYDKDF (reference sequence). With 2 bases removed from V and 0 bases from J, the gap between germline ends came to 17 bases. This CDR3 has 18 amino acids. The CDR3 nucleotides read TGTGCCACCAGCAGAAGCAAATCAGACGGACGCTCTGGAAACACCATATATTTT. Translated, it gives CATSRSKSDGRSGNTIYF.

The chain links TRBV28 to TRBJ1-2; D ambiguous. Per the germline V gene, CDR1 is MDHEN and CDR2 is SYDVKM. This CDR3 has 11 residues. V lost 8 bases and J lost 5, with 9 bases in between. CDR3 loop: CASGTEYGYTF. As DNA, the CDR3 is TGTGCCAGCGGAACAGAGTATGGCTACACCTTC.

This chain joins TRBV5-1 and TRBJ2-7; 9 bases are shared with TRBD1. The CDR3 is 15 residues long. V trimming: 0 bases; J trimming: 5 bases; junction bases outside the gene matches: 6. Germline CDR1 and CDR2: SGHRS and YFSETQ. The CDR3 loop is CASSLGGTGINEQYF. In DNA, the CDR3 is TGCGCCAGCAGCTTGGGAGGGACAGGGATAAACGAGCAGTACTTC. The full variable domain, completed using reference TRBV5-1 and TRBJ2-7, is KAGVTQTPRYLIKTRGQQVTLSCSPISGHRSVSWYQQTPGQGLQFLFEYFSETQRNKGNFPGRFSGRQFSNSRSEMNVSTLELGDSALYLCASSLGGTGINEQYFGPGTRLTVT.

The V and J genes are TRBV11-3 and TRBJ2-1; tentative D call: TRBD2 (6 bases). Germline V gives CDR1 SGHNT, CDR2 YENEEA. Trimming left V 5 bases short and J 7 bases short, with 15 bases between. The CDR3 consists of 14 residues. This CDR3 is CASSPGSRGNEQFF. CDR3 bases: TGTGCCAGCAGCCCGGGATCCCGGGGGAATGAGCAGTTCTTC.

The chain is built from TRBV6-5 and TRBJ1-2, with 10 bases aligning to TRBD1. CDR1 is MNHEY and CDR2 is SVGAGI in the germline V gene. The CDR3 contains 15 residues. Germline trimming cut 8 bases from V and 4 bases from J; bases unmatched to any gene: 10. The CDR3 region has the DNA TGTGCCAGCGGAGACAGGGGGCTTCGAACCTATGGCTACACCTTC. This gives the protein CASGDRGLRTYGYTF.

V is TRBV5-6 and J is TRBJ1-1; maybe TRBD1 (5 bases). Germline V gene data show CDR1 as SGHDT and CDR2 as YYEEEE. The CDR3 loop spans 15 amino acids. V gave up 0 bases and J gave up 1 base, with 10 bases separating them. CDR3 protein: CASSLAGGTNTEAFF. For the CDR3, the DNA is TGTGCCAGCAGCTTGGCAGGCGGGACGAACACTGAAGCTTTCTTT.

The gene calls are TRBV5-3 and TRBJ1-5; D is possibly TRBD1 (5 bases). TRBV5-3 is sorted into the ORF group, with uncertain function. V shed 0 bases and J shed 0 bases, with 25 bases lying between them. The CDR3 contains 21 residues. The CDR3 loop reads CARSLGGVRSHRAGSNQPQHF. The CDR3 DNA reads TGTGCCAGAAGCTTGGGGGGGGTTAGGAGCCACAGAGCAGGTAGCAATCAGCCCCAGCATTTT.

CDR3 in amino acids: CASSYYSTGGYTF. The DNA for the CDR3 is TGTGCCAGCAGTTACTACTCGACGGGCGGCTACACCTTC. The chain uses TRBV6-5 and TRBJ1-2; D call uncertain. Germline CDR1 MNHEY, CDR2 SVGAGI. V gave up 1 base and J gave up 8 bases, with 11 bases separating them. The length of the CDR3 is 13 residues.

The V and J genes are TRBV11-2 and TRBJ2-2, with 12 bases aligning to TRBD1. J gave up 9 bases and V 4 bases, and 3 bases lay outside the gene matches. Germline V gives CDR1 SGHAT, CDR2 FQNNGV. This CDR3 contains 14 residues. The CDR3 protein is CASSSGQGAWELFF. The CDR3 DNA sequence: TGTGCCAGCAGCTCGGGACAGGGGGCATGGGAGCTGTTTTTT.